One and the same sample provided the 5 T cell receptor beta chains below, sequenced in a study of blood T cell repertoires in COVID-19 (dated by TCRdb to about 2020). Library preparation used the immunoSEQ multiplex PCR assay. The table was pulled from immuneACCESS by TCRdb, which kept in-frame rearrangements only. Such tables lose some clones; where checked, under half of the loss comes from unresolved V genes, and the rest has no known cause. The sample table lists about 110,000 clones, approximately 85% of them with a count of one. The ten largest clones capture roughly 2.5% of the sample. The source material was peripheral blood. The receptors stem from a human donor in a cohort sampled during active COVID-19.

This rearrangement joins TRBV5-1 to TRBJ2-3, with D perhaps TRBD2 (5 bases). The CDR3 has 16 amino acids. V was trimmed by 0 bases and J by 2 bases, leaving 13 bases between them. Per germline, CDR1 SGHRS and CDR2 YFSETQ. The DNA for the CDR3 is TGCGCCAGCAGCTTGGCCGGGGATAGCTTCACAGATACGCAGTATTTT. Protein sequence: CASSLAGDSFTDTQYF.

The genes are TRBV4-1 and TRBJ2-1, with TRBD2 as a possible D gene (6 bases). Looked up from germline, CDR1 is MGHRA and CDR2 is YSYEKL. The CDR3 covers 15 residues. Trimming took 2 bases from V and 7 from J, leaving 15 bases between them. CDR3 region: CASSQIGTLWNEQFF. The CDR3 DNA follows: TGCGCCAGCAGCCAAATCGGGACTCTTTGGAATGAGCAGTTCTTC.

The chain uses TRBV19 and TRBJ2-1; 8 bases map to TRBD2. Trimming took 5 bases from V and 0 from J; bases not matched to a gene: 6. The CDR3 consists of 16 residues. Germline loops: CDR1 LNHDA, CDR2 SQIVND (reference sequence). The CDR3 region is CASSPLRGASYNEQFF. The CDR3 region has the DNA TGTGCCAGTAGTCCTCTGCGGGGGGCCTCCTACAATGAGCAGTTCTTC.

This chain links TRBV28 with TRBJ2-3, with 7 bases matching TRBD1. The germline CDR1 and CDR2 sequences are MDHEN and SYDVKM. V was pared by 8 bases and J by 9 bases, with 17 bases of the junction left unmatched. The CDR3 consists of 15 residues. CDR3 residues: CASEGTVNNWGTQYF. In nucleotides, the CDR3 is TGTGCCAGCGAAGGGACAGTTAATAACTGGGGGACGCAGTATTTT. Complete variable domain (other parts from reference TRBV28 and TRBJ2-3): DVKVTQSSRYLVKRTGEKVFLECVQDMDHENMFWYRQDPGLGLRLIYFSYDVKMKEKGDIPEGYSVSREKKERFSLILESASTNQTSMYLCASEGTVNNWGTQYFGPGTRLTVL.

The chain links TRBV5-8 to TRBJ2-3; 9 bases line up with TRBD2. Trimming at V came to 0 bases and at J to 5 bases, leaving 4 bases not matched to a gene. Germline V gene sequence: CDR1 SGHTS, CDR2 YDEGEE. This CDR3 comprises 15 residues. CDR3 residues: CASSLVIAGVDTQYF. The CDR3 DNA is TGTGCCAGCAGCTTGGTAATAGCGGGGGTAGATACGCAGTATTTT.